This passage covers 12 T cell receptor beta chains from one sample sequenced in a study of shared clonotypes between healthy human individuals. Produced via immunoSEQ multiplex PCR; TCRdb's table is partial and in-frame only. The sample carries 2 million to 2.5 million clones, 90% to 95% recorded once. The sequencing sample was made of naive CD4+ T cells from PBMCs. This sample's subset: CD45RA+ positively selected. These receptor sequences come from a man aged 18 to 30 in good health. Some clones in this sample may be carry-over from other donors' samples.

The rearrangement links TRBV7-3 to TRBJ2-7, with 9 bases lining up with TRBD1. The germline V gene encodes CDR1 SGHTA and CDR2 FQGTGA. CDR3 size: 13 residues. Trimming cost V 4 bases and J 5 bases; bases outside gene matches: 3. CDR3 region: CASSSGTGNEQYF. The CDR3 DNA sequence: TGTGCCAGCAGCTCCGGGACAGGGAACGAGCAGTACTTC.

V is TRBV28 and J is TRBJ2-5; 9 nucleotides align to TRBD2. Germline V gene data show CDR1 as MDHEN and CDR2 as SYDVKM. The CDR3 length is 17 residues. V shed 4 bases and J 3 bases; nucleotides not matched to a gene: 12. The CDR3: CASSYGGVAGVKETQYF. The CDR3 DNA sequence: TGTGCCAGCAGTTATGGGGGGGTAGCGGGAGTTAAAGAGACCCAGTACTTC. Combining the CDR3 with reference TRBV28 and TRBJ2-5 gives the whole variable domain DVKVTQSSRYLVKRTGEKVFLECVQDMDHENMFWYRQDPGLGLRLIYFSYDVKMKEKGDIPEGYSVSREKKERFSLILESASTNQTSMYLCASSYGGVAGVKETQYFGPGTRLLVL.

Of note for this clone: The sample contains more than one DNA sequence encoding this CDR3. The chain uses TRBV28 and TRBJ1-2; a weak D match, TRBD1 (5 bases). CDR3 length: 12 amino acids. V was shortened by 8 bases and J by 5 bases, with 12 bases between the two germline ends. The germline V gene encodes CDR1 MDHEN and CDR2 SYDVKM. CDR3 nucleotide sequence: TGTGCCAGCCGGGGGAGGGGATATGGCTACACCTTC. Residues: CASRGRGYGYTF.

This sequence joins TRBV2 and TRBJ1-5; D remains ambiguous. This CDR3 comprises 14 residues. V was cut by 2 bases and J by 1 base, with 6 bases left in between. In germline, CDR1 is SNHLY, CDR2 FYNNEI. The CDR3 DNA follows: TGTGCCAGCAGTGAATACACAAGCAATCAGCCCCAGCATTTT. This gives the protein CASSEYTSNQPQHF. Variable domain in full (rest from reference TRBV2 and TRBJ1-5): EPEVTQTPSHQVTQMGQEVILRCVPISNHLYFYWYRQILGQKVEFLVSFYNNEISEKSEIFDDQFSVERPDGSNFTLKIRSTKLEDSAMYFCASSEYTSNQPQHFGDGTRLSIL.

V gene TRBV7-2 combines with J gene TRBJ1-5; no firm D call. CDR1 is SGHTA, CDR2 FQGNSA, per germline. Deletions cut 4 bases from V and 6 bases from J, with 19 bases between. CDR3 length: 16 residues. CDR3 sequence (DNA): TGTGCCAGCAGCTCCCGCACCCCCAGAGTAGGTCAGCCCCAGCATTTT. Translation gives CASSSRTPRVGQPQHF.

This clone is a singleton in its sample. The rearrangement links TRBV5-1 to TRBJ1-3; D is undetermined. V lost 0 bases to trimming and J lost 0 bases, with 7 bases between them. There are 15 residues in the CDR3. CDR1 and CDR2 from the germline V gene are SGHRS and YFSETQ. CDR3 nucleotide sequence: TGCGCCAGCAGCTTGGACGGCGACTCTGGAAACACCATATATTTT. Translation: CASSLDGDSGNTIYF.

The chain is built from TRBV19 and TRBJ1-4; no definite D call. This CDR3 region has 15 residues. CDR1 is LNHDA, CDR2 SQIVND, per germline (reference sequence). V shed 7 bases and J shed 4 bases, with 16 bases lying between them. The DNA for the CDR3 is TGTGCCAGTACCGCGGGGTGGGCAGTTAATGAAAAACTGTTTTTT. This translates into CASTAGWAVNEKLFF. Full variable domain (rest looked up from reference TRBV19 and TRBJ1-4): DGGITQSPKYLFRKEGQNVTLSCEQNLNHDAMYWYRQDPGQGLRLIYYSQIVNDFQKGDIAEGYSVSREKKESFPLTVTSAQKNPTAFYLCASTAGWAVNEKLFFGSGTQLSVL.

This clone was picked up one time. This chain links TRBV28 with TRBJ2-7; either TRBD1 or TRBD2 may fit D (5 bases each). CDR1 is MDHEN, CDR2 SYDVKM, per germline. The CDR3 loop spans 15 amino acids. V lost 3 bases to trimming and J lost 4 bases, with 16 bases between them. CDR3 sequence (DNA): TGTGCCAGCAGTTTTGGGCAGGGAGCTTTATACGAGCAGTACTTC. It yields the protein CASSFGQGALYEQYF.

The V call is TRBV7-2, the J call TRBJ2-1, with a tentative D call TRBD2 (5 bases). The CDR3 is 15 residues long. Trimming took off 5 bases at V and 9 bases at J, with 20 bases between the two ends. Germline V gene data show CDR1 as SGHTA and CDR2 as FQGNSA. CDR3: CASSRRAYGGSEQFF. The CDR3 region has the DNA TGTGCCAGCAGCCGCCGGGCTTACGGAGGAAGTGAGCAGTTCTTC.

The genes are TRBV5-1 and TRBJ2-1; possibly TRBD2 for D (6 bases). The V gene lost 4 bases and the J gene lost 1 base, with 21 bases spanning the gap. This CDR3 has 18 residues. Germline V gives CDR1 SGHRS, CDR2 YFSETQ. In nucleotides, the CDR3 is TGCGCCAGCAGCCCGTCCCCGGGGGACCGCGGATCCTACAATGAGCAGTTCTTC. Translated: CASSPSPGDRGSYNEQFF.

CDR3 nucleotide sequence: TGCGCCAGCAGCTTCAGGACAGCAGACTATGGCTACACCTTC. Protein sequence: CASSFRTADYGYTF. V usage is TRBV5-1 and J usage is TRBJ1-2, with TRBD1 as a possible D gene (6 bases). V shed 2 bases and J shed 3 bases, with 11 bases lying between them. This CDR3 is built from 14 residues. Germline V gives CDR1 SGHRS, CDR2 YFSETQ.

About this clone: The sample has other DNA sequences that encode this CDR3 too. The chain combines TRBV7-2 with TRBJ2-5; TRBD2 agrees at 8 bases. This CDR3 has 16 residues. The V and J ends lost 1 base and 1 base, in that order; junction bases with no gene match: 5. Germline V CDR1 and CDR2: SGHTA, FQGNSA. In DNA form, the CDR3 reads TGTGCCAGCAGCTTAGGGGCTACTAGCGGCCAAGAGACCCAGTACTTC. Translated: CASSLGATSGQETQYF. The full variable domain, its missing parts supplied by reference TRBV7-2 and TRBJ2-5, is GAGVSQSPSNKVTEKGKDVELRCDPISGHTALYWYRQSLGQGLEFLIYFQGNSAPDKSGLPSDRFSAERTGGSVSTLTIQRTQQEDSAVYLCASSLGATSGQETQYFGPGTRLLVL.